This TCR beta chain originates from a study of blood T cell repertoires in COVID-19. At the level of the study: From T cells, B-cell-depleted T cells, or PBMCs came the material, which was cDNA or gDNA.

Original processing notes: Amplification with reference gene primers provided the estimates of nucleated cell counts. Only in-frame clones appear in the TCRdb table, and some are missing; sequencing was by immunoSEQ multiplex PCR. The V and J calls and clone size come from that table; D and trimming were worked out from the DNA. There are hundreds of thousands of clones in the sample; approximately 88% occur only once, and around 6.3% lies in the top ten. Germline V gene data show CDR1 as LNHNV and CDR2 as YYDKDF (reference sequence). With 1 base clipped from V and 5 bases from J, the junction kept 9 bases outside the gene matches. CDR3 length equals 17 residues.

The TCR comes from a woman aged 25 to 39 with COVID-19, enrolled during active disease. The V gene is TRBV15, the J gene TRBJ2-1, with 9 bases identical to TRBD2. Sequenced input: peripheral blood. The CDR3 DNA is TGTGCCACCAGCAGAGCTTCTAGCGGGGCCGGGAACAATGAGCAGTTCTTC. As protein: CATSRASSGAGNNEQFF.